This TCR beta chain was identified in a study of monozygotic twins with inflammatory bowel disease. Study-wide results and limits: Treatment differences in immunosuppression may have added variability to the repertoires of patients.

Points on this clonotype: Its antigen is currently unknown.

CDR1 MGHDK and CDR2 SYGVNS come from the germline V gene. The CDR3 covers 17 residues. A total RNA quantity of roughly 3.5 ug went into each TCR library. The UMIs carried a 6-nucleotide sample barcode, and they were added by template switching. TCRdb reworked the 5' RACE reads into one entry per CDR3 protein, no DNA. Recorded for this sample: 400,000 to 500,000 distinct CDR3 sequences. Each donor had 2.5 ml of blood drawn. The TCR was taken from a human donor with ulcerative colitis or Crohn's disease, or a healthy co-twin of an affected twin (not recorded which). Material for sequencing was blood. This chain uses TRBV25-1 with TRBJ2-3; with no DNA, the TCRdb D assignment of TRBD1 cannot be verified. The CDR3 spells CASSDPRQGLGTDTQYF. The whole variable domain, filled in from reference TRBV25-1 and TRBJ2-3, reads EADIYQTPRYLVIGTGKKITLECSQTMGHDKMYWYQQDPGMELHLIHYSYGVNSTEKGDLSSESTVSRIRTEHFPLTLESARPSHTSQYLCASSDPRQGLGTDTQYFGPGTRLTVL.